In its sample, the clone carrying this T cell receptor beta chain was seen many times. Its antigen is unidentified. These data originate in a study of T cell repertoires in cytomegalovirus infection. Study-level results: HLA-C-restricted, CMV-specific TCR beta clonotypes were dominant ex vivo. Identification of carriers of CMV plus the relevant HLA was performed using cumulative public TCR beta family frequency.

TCRdb reprocessed the reads with MiXCR, giving one entry per CDR3 protein. The repertoire consists of approximately 76,000 distinct CDR3 sequences, with 3.7% occurring once and the leading ten covering around 4.4%. CDR1 and CDR2 (germline): DFQATT, SNEGSKA (reference sequence). There are 14 residues in the CDR3. V was pared by 4 bases and J by 5 bases, with 5 bases of the junction left unmatched. The source is a human donor in good health (CMV status not recorded). Some clones in this sample may be carry-over from other donors' samples. The source material was PBMCs. V gene TRBV20-1 combines with J gene TRBJ1-5, with 10 positions matching TRBD1. The CDR3 reads CSATEDRGYQPQHF. The DNA for the CDR3 is TGCAGTGCTACGGAGGACAGGGGGTATCAGCCCCAGCATTTT.